Shown below are 31 T cell receptor beta chains from a single sample sequenced in a study of cytomegalovirus exposure and HLA in healthy donors. PCR was performed using 60 Vbeta and 13 Jbeta primers. Measured with immunoSEQ multiplex PCR; TCRdb has only the in-frame clones, and not every one. The sample shows about 170,000 clones, roughly 84% of them seen only once. Material for sequencing was PBMCs. All receptors derive from a man aged 18 to 30 in good health and CMV-seropositive.

This chain connects TRBV2 to TRBJ2-7; possible D gene TRBD2, 6 bases. V lost 11 bases and J 5 bases, leaving 22 bases between the germline ends. Germline V gene sequence: CDR1 SNHLY, CDR2 FYNNEI. This CDR3 region has 14 residues. Here the CDR3 DNA reads TGTGCCGGATCGAAGAGCTGGTCGGGGGACGAGCAGTACTTC. Its protein product is CAGSKSWSGDEQYF.

This clone was observed a few times. The rearrangement links TRBV7-9 to TRBJ2-2, with 10 positions matching TRBD1. Trimming cost V 6 bases and J 3 bases; bases outside gene matches: 10. Germline CDR1 reads SEHNR; CDR2 reads FQNEAQ (reference sequence). The CDR3 runs to 17 residues. The CDR3 DNA is TGTGCCAGCAGTTCCAGACTGGGGACAGGGGACACCGGGGAGCTGTTTTTT. Translated: CASSSRLGTGDTGELFF.

The J gene is TRBJ2-1, the V gene TRBV5-6, with TRBD2 matching 14 bases. The CDR3 totals 16 residues. CDR1 and CDR2 (germline): SGHDT, YYEEEE. J lost 4 bases, V lost 4 bases, and 4 bases had no gene match. The CDR3 DNA is TGTGCCAGCAGCAGAGGGACTAGCGGGAGTTACAATGAGCAGTTCTTC. This encodes CASSRGTSGSYNEQFF.

The V gene is TRBV19, the J gene TRBJ1-2; D is unclear. This CDR3 region has 14 residues. Germline V CDR1 and CDR2: LNHDA, SQIVND (reference sequence). The ends were cut back, 6 bases at V and 4 bases at J, with 15 bases in the middle. CDR3 in DNA: TGTGCCAGTAGCCCACCCCAGGATCGCTATGGCTACACCTTC. Residues: CASSPPQDRYGYTF.

The V gene is TRBV6-4, the J gene TRBJ2-2, with 7 bases that match TRBD2. The V and J ends lost 2 bases and 7 bases, in that order; junction bases with no gene match: 1. CDR3 size: 13 residues. Germline loops: CDR1 MRHNA, CDR2 SNTAGT. The CDR3 DNA reads as TGTGCCAGCAGTGACGGCGGGGGCGGGGAGCTGTTTTTT. Protein sequence: CASSDGGGGELFF.

The chain has TRBV19 and TRBJ1-1, with 9 bases lining up with TRBD1. The CDR3 contains 15 residues. V gave up 2 bases and J gave up 4 bases; unmatched junction bases: 5. Germline-derived CDR1 and CDR2 are LNHDA and SQIVND (reference sequence). The DNA of the CDR3 is TGTGCCAGTAGTATATCTCACAGGGGGCCCACTGAAGCTTTCTTT. This codes for CASSISHRGPTEAFF.

The V gene is TRBV2, the J gene TRBJ2-7; 7 positions match TRBD2. The CDR3 has 14 residues. V was clipped by 7 bases and J by 0 bases; unmatched bases: 6. Per germline, CDR1 SNHLY and CDR2 FYNNEI. CDR3: CASTLASGSYEQYF. The DNA of the CDR3 is TGTGCCAGCACCTTGGCTAGCGGCTCCTACGAGCAGTACTTC.

V usage is TRBV6-4 and J usage is TRBJ2-1; TRBD1 matches 11 bases. Per the germline V gene, CDR1 is MRHNA and CDR2 is SNTAGT. V lost 6 bases, J lost 3 bases, and 4 bases stayed unmatched. The CDR3 spans 15 residues. The CDR3 is CASSNGTGGYNEQFF. DNA for the CDR3: TGTGCCAGCAGCAACGGGACAGGGGGCTACAATGAGCAGTTCTTC.

This chain joins TRBV5-4 and TRBJ2-7; 8 bases are a match to TRBD1. The CDR3 sequence is 15 residues long. Trimming took 4 bases from V and 3 from J; bases not matched to a gene: 9. In germline, CDR1 is SGHNT, CDR2 YYREEE (reference sequence). The CDR3 loop is CASSPSGTGDYEQYF. CDR3 DNA: TGTGCCAGCAGCCCCTCCGGGACAGGAGACTACGAGCAGTACTTC.

This chain links TRBV4-3 with TRBJ1-2, with TRBD1 as a possible D gene (6 bases). The V gene's germline CDR1 is LGHNA and CDR2 YSLEER. The CDR3 consists of 14 residues. Trimming left V 1 base short and J 8 bases short, with 14 bases between. CDR3 sequence reads: CASSQVGRTGGYTF. The CDR3 DNA reads as TGCGCCAGCAGCCAAGTCGGTCGTACAGGGGGCTACACCTTC.

The chain is built from TRBV9 and TRBJ1-2; D is possibly TRBD1 (5 bases). Germline loops: CDR1 SGDLS, CDR2 YYNGEE. V was cut by 5 bases and J by 3 bases, with 11 bases left in between. CDR3 length: 13 residues. The DNA for the CDR3 is TGTGCCAGCAGTGGATGGGGCGACTATGGCTACACCTTC. Translation: CASSGWGDYGYTF.

V gene TRBV11-3 combines with J gene TRBJ2-3; 15 bases are a match to TRBD2. CDR1 and CDR2 (germline): SGHNT, YENEEA. V lost 5 bases, J lost 5 bases, and 5 bases stayed unmatched. The CDR3 is made up of 16 amino acids. CDR3 bases: TGTGCCAGCAGCAGGACTAGCGGGGGGGCGGGAGATACGCAGTATTTT. Amino acids: CASSRTSGGAGDTQYF.

The J gene is TRBJ2-5, the V gene TRBV11-1, with a weak D call TRBD2 (7 bases). Trimming removed 1 base from V and 3 bases from J, with 12 bases in between. CDR1 SGHAT and CDR2 FQDESV come from the germline V gene (reference sequence). The CDR3 is 15 amino acids. CDR3 coding DNA: TGTGCCAGCAGCTTAGAGGGGGGGGGAGAAGAGACCCAGTACTTC. Translated: CASSLEGGGEETQYF.

The chain recombines TRBV14 with TRBJ2-7, with 7 nucleotides matching TRBD2. Germline V gene lookup returns CDR1 SGHDN and CDR2 FVKESK. The CDR3 spans 18 residues. The V and J ends lost 0 bases and 2 bases, in that order; junction bases with no gene match: 13. The CDR3 region is CASSQDVAGRVIPYEQYF. The CDR3 DNA is TGTGCCAGCAGCCAAGATGTTGCAGGGAGGGTTATCCCCTACGAGCAGTACTTC. Looking up the rest from reference TRBV14 and TRBJ2-7 gives the full variable domain: EAGVTQFPSHSVIEKGQTVTLRCDPISGHDNLYWYRRVMGKEIKFLLHFVKESKQDESGMPNNRFLAERTGGTYSTLKVQPAELEDSGVYFCASSQDVAGRVIPYEQYFGPGTRLTVT.

Details on this clone: One end of the junction fails to match germline, which may point to a read error. This rearrangement joins TRBV4-3 to TRBJ2-4, with TRBD2 matching 8 bases. This CDR3 is 17 amino acids long. CDR1 is LGHNA and CDR2 is YSLEER in the germline V gene. The CDR3 DNA reads TGCGCCAGCAGCCCAACCACATCAGGACTAGCCAAAAACAGTCAGTACTTC. Its protein is CASSPTTSGLAKNSQYF.

The rearrangement joins TRBV7-2 to TRBJ2-5, with a tentative D call TRBD2 (5 bases). Germline V gene sequence: CDR1 SGHTA, CDR2 FQGNSA. CDR3 length: 13 residues. Trimming removed 5 bases from V and 11 bases from J, with 18 bases in between. The DNA of the CDR3 is TGTGCCAGCAGCGCCCCGGGTGTGGGAGAGCAGTACTTC. It translates to CASSAPGVGEQYF.

The chain has TRBV30 and TRBJ1-4; D not resolved. V lost 0 bases, J lost 6 bases, and 14 bases lay in between. CDR3 length: 15 residues. Germline loops: CDR1 GTSNPN, CDR2 SVGIG (reference sequence). The CDR3 protein is CAWSVLHQRHEKLFF. In nucleotides, the CDR3 is TGTGCCTGGAGTGTATTACACCAACGTCATGAAAAACTGTTTTTT.

This clone was recorded once. The CDR3 DNA follows: TGTGCCAGCAGCGTCCGGGACTTACAAGAGACCCAGTACTTC. It encodes CASSVRDLQETQYF. The genes are TRBV9 and TRBJ2-5, with D possibly TRBD2 on 6 matching bases. Germline V gives CDR1 SGDLS, CDR2 YYNGEE. Deletions cut 2 bases from V and 2 bases from J, with 10 bases between. This CDR3 has 14 amino acids.

This clone was seen once. The V and J genes are TRBV11-3 and TRBJ2-5; 9 bases align to TRBD2. Germline trimming cut 3 bases from V and 2 bases from J; bases unmatched to any gene: 4. The CDR3 is made up of 15 amino acids. CDR1 is SGHNT, CDR2 YENEEA, per germline. The CDR3: CASSFTSGSQETQYF. As DNA, the CDR3 is TGTGCCAGCAGCTTCACTAGCGGGTCTCAAGAGACCCAGTACTTC.

V usage is TRBV7-9 and J usage is TRBJ1-4; D unresolved. The CDR3 runs 15 residues. Germline V CDR1 and CDR2: SEHNR, FQNEAQ (reference sequence). V gave up 1 base and J gave up 8 bases, with 14 bases separating them. CDR3 in DNA: TGTGCCAGCAGCTTAGGAGGGAGTGAGGCAGAAAAACTGTTTTTT. Its translation: CASSLGGSEAEKLFF. Using reference TRBV7-9 and TRBJ1-4 for the parts outside the CDR3, the full variable domain is DTGVSQNPRHKITKRGQNVTFRCDPISEHNRLYWYRQTLGQGPEFLTYFQNEAQLEKSRLLSDRFSAERPKGSFSTLEIQRTEQGDSAMYLCASSLGGSEAEKLFFGSGTQLSVL.

The genes are TRBV9 and TRBJ2-6; maybe TRBD1 (5 bases). The CDR3 contains 16 residues. Trimming stripped 3 bases from V and 4 bases from J, with 14 bases between. Germline CDR1 is SGDLS and CDR2 is YYNGEE. CDR3 amino acids: CASSATVHQGANVLTF. CDR3 DNA sequence: TGTGCCAGCAGCGCGACAGTGCACCAGGGGGCCAACGTCCTGACTTTC.

This rearrangement joins TRBV29-1 to TRBJ2-5; unclear D gene. The J call may be incorrect, as the DNA end agrees better with TRBJ2-7. Germline CDR1 reads SQVTM; CDR2 reads ANQGSEA. The CDR3 covers 14 residues. CDR3 sequence (DNA): TGCAGCGTTGGTTGGGCCGAAAGCTCCTACGAGCAGTACTTC. It is translated as CSVGWAESSYEQYF.

The chain carries TRBV11-2 and TRBJ2-7; D perhaps matches TRBD1 (6 bases). V gave up 6 bases and J gave up 4 bases, with 10 bases separating them. Germline CDR1 and CDR2: SGHAT and FQNNGV. This CDR3 has 12 amino acids. CDR3 in amino acids: CASSEQGYEQYF. CDR3 coding DNA: TGTGCCAGCAGTGAACAGGGTTACGAGCAGTACTTC.

This clone showed up just once. The germline gene is not matched at one end of the junction; a read error may be the cause. The rearrangement links TRBV5-1 to TRBJ2-6, with D perhaps TRBD1 (5 bases). The germline CDR1 and CDR2 sequences are SGHRS and YFSETQ. The CDR3 sequence is 13 residues long. The CDR3, as DNA: TGCGCCAGCCTCACGCCTGGGGCCAACGGCCTGACTTTC. It codes for CASLTPGANGLTF.

This chain connects TRBV25-1 to TRBJ1-1, with TRBD1 as a possible D gene (5 bases). CDR3 length: 15 amino acids. Trimming took 2 bases from V and 5 from J, leaving 15 bases between them. The germline V gene has CDR1 MGHDK and CDR2 SYGVNS. The CDR3 here is CASSEPRGSGTEAFF. In nucleotides, the CDR3 is TGTGCCAGCAGTGAACCTCGGGGGAGTGGTACTGAAGCTTTCTTT.

This clone has only a few counts. At one end, the junction sequence differs from germline, possibly due to a read error. The chain employs TRBV9 and TRBJ2-6; 10 bases are a match to TRBD2. Germline lookup yields CDR1 SGDLS and CDR2 YYNGEE. The CDR3 loop spans 17 amino acids. The CDR3: CASSDLAGVSGANGLTF. For the CDR3, the DNA is TGTGCCAGCAGCGACCTAGCGGGGGTCTCTGGGGCCAACGGCCTGACTTTC.

The chain is built from TRBV7-8 and TRBJ1-2; 9 bases map to TRBD1. The germline CDR1 and CDR2 sequences are SGHVS and FQNEAQ. The junction had 6 bases not matched to a gene; V was cut back by 5 bases and J by 2 bases. The CDR3 loop spans 15 amino acids. CDR3 nucleotide sequence: TGTGCCAGCAGCCCAGGGGGACAGGGAAACTATGGCTACACCTTC. Translated, it gives CASSPGGQGNYGYTF.

This clone was recorded a few times. The rearrangement links TRBV11-3 to TRBJ2-1; TRBD2 aligns across 13 bases. Germline CDR1 SGHNT, CDR2 YENEEA. After removal of 1 base from V and 2 bases from J, the junction contained 8 bases not matched to a gene. CDR3 length: 19 residues. The CDR3 nucleotides read TGTGCCAGCAGCTTAGTAGTGACTAGCGGGGGGTCTGCCTACAATGAGCAGTTCTTC. This sequence encodes CASSLVVTSGGSAYNEQFF.

The rearrangement joins TRBV4-3 to TRBJ1-1; D not certain. With 1 base removed from V and 2 bases from J, the gap between germline ends came to 8 bases. Germline V gene lookup returns CDR1 LGHNA and CDR2 YSLEER. The CDR3 is made up of 14 amino acids. CDR3 in amino acids: CASSQGEVNTEAFF. DNA for the CDR3: TGCGCCAGCAGCCAAGGAGAAGTTAACACTGAAGCTTTCTTT.

The V gene is TRBV11-3, the J gene TRBJ1-1; D is possibly TRBD1 (5 bases). Germline CDR1 SGHNT, CDR2 YENEEA. This CDR3 has 12 residues. Trimming shortened V by 6 bases and J by 4 bases, and 9 bases separated the two germline ends. The CDR3 DNA follows: TGTGCCAGCAGTTACGGGGGCACTGAAGCTTTCTTT. As protein: CASSYGGTEAFF.

The V gene is TRBV5-1, the J gene TRBJ2-6, with TRBD2 matching 7 bases. This CDR3 has 16 amino acids. V trimming: 4 bases; J trimming: 2 bases; junction bases outside the gene matches: 6. The germline CDR1 and CDR2 sequences are SGHRS and YFSETQ. The CDR3 DNA is TGCGCCAGCAGCGCCGGGACTATGACTGGGGCCAACGTCCTGACTTTC. Amino acid sequence: CASSAGTMTGANVLTF.